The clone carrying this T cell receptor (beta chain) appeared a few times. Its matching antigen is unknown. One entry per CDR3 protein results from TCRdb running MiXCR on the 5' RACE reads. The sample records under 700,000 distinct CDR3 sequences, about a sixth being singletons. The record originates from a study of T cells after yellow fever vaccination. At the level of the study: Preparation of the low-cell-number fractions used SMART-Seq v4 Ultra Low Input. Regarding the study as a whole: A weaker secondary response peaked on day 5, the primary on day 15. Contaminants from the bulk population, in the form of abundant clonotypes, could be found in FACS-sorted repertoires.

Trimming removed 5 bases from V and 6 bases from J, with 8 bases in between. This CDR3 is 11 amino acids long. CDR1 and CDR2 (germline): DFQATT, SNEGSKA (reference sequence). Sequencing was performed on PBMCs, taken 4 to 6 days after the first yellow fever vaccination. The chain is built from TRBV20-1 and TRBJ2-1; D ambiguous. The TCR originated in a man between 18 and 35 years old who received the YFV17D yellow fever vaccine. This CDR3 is CSAYQGNEQFF. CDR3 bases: TGCAGTGCTTACCAAGGCAATGAGCAGTTCTTC.